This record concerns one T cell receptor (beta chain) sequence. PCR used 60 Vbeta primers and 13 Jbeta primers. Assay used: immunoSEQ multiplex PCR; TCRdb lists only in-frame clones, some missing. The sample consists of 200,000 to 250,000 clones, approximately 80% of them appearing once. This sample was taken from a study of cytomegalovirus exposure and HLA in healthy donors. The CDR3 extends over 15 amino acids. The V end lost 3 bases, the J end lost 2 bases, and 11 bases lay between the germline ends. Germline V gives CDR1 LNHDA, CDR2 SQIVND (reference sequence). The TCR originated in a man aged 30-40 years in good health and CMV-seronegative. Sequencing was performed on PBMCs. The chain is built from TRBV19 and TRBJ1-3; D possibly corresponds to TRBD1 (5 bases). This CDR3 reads CASSINRKTGNTIYF. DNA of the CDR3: TGTGCCAGTAGTATTAACAGGAAGACTGGAAACACCATATATTTT. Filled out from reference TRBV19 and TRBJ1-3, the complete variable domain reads DGGITQSPKYLFRKEGQNVTLSCEQNLNHDAMYWYRQDPGQGLRLIYYSQIVNDFQKGDIAEGYSVSREKKESFPLTVTSAQKNPTAFYLCASSINRKTGNTIYFGEGSWLTVV.